The rows below give T cell receptor beta chains drawn from one sample of a study of CD8 T cells in ankylosing spondylitis. TCRdb redid the calling of the 5' RACE reads with MiXCR, one entry per CDR3 protein. The sample holds about 280,000 distinct CDR3 sequences, 20% seen once. The sequencing input was blood, either unsorted or a sorted T cell fraction (not recorded which). These receptors all stem from a male donor with ankylosing spondylitis or in good health (not recorded which). Each CDR3 is given with its conserved first and last residue. D genes are given only for firm matches. The size field is filled for only some rows; it gives once, few, many or a size class.

>TRBV24-1|TRBD2|TRBJ2-1|few
CATSDPLAGSREQFF
TGTGCCACCAGTGATCCACTAGCGGGGTCCCGGGAGCAGTTCTTC
>TRBV7-2|TRBD2|TRBJ2-5|many
CASSPFVAGGRETQYF
TGTGCCAGCAGCCCCTTCGTAGCGGGGGGTCGAGAGACCCAGTACTTC
>TRBV12-3/TRBV12-4|NA|TRBJ2-1|many
CASSFVRGHEQFF
TGTGCCAGCAGTTTTGTGCGGGGTCATGAGCAGTTCTTC
>TRBV28|NA|TRBJ2-2|NA
CASWAVNTGELFF
TGTGCCAGCTGGGCGGTGAACACCGGGGAGCTGTTTTTT
>TRBV7-2|NA|TRBJ2-2|NA
CASSLEVGAGTGELFF
TGTGCCAGCAGCTTAGAGGTTGGGGCGGGGACCGGGGAGCTGTTTTTT
>TRBV7-8|NA|TRBJ1-2|few
CASSLASGNYGYTF
TGTGCCAGCAGCTTAGCGTCGGGGAACTATGGCTACACCTTC
>TRBV12-3/TRBV12-4|TRBD2|TRBJ2-2|NA
CASTQAGGPTGELFF
TGTGCCAGCACCCAAGCGGGAGGCCCCACCGGGGAGCTGTTTTTT
>TRBV28|NA|TRBJ2-2|NA
CASSLSSWTGNTGELFF
TGTGCCAGCAGTTTATCATCTTGGACGGGCAACACCGGGGAGCTGTTTTTT
>TRBV12-3/TRBV12-4|NA|TRBJ1-5|few
CASSLRWQPQHF
TGTGCCAGCAGCCTCCGGTGGCAGCCCCAGCATTTT
>TRBV3-1|NA|TRBJ1-2|NA
CASSQDGGGYTF
TGTGCCAGCAGCCAAGATGGGGGTGGCTACACCTTC
>TRBV29-1|NA|TRBJ2-1|medium-sized
CSVALALGEQFF
TGCAGCGTTGCCCTAGCGCTTGGTGAGCAGTTCTTC
>TRBV7-2|NA|TRBJ1-1|few
CASSSPPVSEAFF
TGTGCCAGCAGCTCCCCTCCCGTGTCTGAAGCTTTCTTT
>TRBV20-1|NA|TRBJ2-5|few
CSASPYSDLQETQYF
TGCAGTGCTAGTCCTTACTCGGACCTTCAAGAGACCCAGTACTTC
>TRBV7-6|TRBD1|TRBJ2-1|NA
CASSALGQGKGDEQFF
TGTGCCAGCAGCGCTTTGGGACAGGGAAAAGGGGATGAGCAGTTCTTC
>TRBV5-1|TRBD1|TRBJ2-2|few
CASSLVGTGVTGELFF
TGCGCCAGCAGCTTGGTGGGGACAGGGGTCACCGGGGAGCTGTTTTTT
>TRBV3-1|NA|TRBJ2-3|few
CASSPGFPTDTQYF
TGTGCCAGCAGCCCCGGGTTTCCCACAGATACGCAGTATTTT